This T cell receptor beta chain is from a study of identical twins. Points from the study as a whole: Models underestimated how often monozygotic twins shared out-of-frame TCR alpha.

Losses at the gene ends were 0 bases for V and 5 bases for J; bases not matched to a gene: 19. CDR1 is KGHSH, CDR2 LQKENI, per germline. The CDR3 has 21 residues. It was template switching that added a universal primer site, and there were unique molecular identifiers on the cDNA. Each CDR3 protein is one row after TCRdb ran MiXCR on the 5' RACE reads. The sample comprises 750,000 to 950,000 distinct CDR3 sequences, roughly an eighth of which are singletons, and roughly 1.5% rests with the top ten. As regards this clonotype: The target antigen is unknown.

This same sample was also taken into another study, of yellow fever vaccine responses in identical twins. From that report: Twins' vaccine T cell responses reportedly seemed partly convergent and partly personalized.

This clonotype was sampled from a woman aged 18-30 years in good health. The chain has TRBV18 and TRBJ2-1; the match to TRBD2 covers 10 bases. The sequenced material came from PBMCs. The CDR3 region is CASSPPVGPSGGKGRNNEQFF. The CDR3, as DNA: TGTGCCAGCTCACCACCGGTAGGGCCTAGCGGGGGCAAGGGCAGGAACAATGAGCAGTTCTTC. Variable domain in full (rest from reference TRBV18 and TRBJ2-1): NAGVMQNPRHLVRRRGQEARLRCSPMKGHSHVYWYRQLPEEGLKFMVYLQKENIIDESGMPKERFSAEFPKEGPSILRIQQVVRGDSAAYFCASSPPVGPSGGKGRNNEQFFGPGTRLTVL.